The 20 T cell receptor beta chains reported below all come from one sample, sequenced in a study of blood T cell repertoires in COVID-19. Repertoires were generated with immunoSEQ multiplex PCR, while TCRdb's copy carries only in-frame clones and drops some. The table lists 250,000 to 300,000 clones, 75% to 85% of them singletons. Material for sequencing was peripheral blood. The receptors here all came from a man over 45 with active or convalescent COVID-19.

The chain couples TRBV27 to TRBJ2-2; no clear D gene. Between the trimmed V and J ends, which lost 3 bases and 4 bases, there was a span of 9 bases. Germline assignment: CDR1 MNHEY and CDR2 SMNVEV (reference sequence). The CDR3 covers 14 residues. CDR3 DNA sequence: TGTGCCAGCAGTTTCCTACCGCCCACCGGGGAGCTGTTTTTT. Its protein is CASSFLPPTGELFF.

V usage is TRBV30 and J usage is TRBJ1-3; D is unresolved. In germline, CDR1 is GTSNPN, CDR2 SVGIG (reference sequence). The V gene lost 5 bases and the J gene lost 2 bases, with 13 bases spanning the gap. This CDR3 contains 14 residues. The CDR3 DNA follows: TGTGCCTGGTCGCGGGAAGGCACTGGAAACACCATATATTTT. Translated, it gives CAWSREGTGNTIYF. Combining the CDR3 with reference TRBV30 and TRBJ1-3 gives the whole variable domain SQTIHQWPATLVQPVGSPLSLECTVEGTSNPNLYWYRQAAGRGLQLLFYSVGIGQISSEVPQNLSASRPQDRQFILSSKKLLLSDSGFYLCAWSREGTGNTIYFGEGSWLTVV.

As to this clone: Just one base apart from a much larger clone, this may be a read error. The sample carries other DNA sequences with the same CDR3. This chain uses TRBV9 with TRBJ1-2, with 7 bases lining up with TRBD1. Germline V gene data show CDR1 as SGDLS and CDR2 as YYNGEE. V gave up 0 bases and J gave up 6 bases; unmatched junction bases: 20. This CDR3 contains 19 residues. CDR3 protein: CASSVANQRGQGGGDGYTF. CDR3 in DNA: TGTGCCAGCAGCGTAGCCAATCAACGGGGTCAGGGGGGCGGTGATGGCTACACCTTC.

A few counts support this clone. The chain links TRBV6-2 or TRBV6-3 to TRBJ1-1; D perhaps matches TRBD1 (6 bases). The V gene lost 0 bases and the J gene lost 8 bases, with 10 bases spanning the gap. The CDR3 is made up of 13 amino acids. CDR1 and CDR2 (germline): MNHEY, SVGEGT. The CDR3 here is CASSYSDRLEAFF. The CDR3 DNA reads as TGTGCCAGCAGTTACTCCGACAGGCTAGAAGCTTTCTTT.

This clone has at least ten counts. This chain links TRBV7-2 with TRBJ2-7, with D hard to call. There are 13 residues in the CDR3. Germline V gives CDR1 SGHTA, CDR2 FQGNSA. V shed 5 bases and J shed 1 base, with 9 bases lying between them. CDR3 sequence (DNA): TGTGCCAGCAGCCGTCGACATTCCTACGAGCAGTACTTC. Translated, it gives CASSRRHSYEQYF.

The chain carries TRBV3-1 (or the pseudogene TRBV3-2) and TRBJ2-5; TRBD1 might be the D (5 bases). The germline V gene encodes CDR1 LGHDT and CDR2 YNNKEL (reference sequence). V lost 4 bases and J lost 5, with 14 bases in between. This CDR3 spans 14 amino acids. CDR3 coding DNA: TGTGCCAGCAGCCCAAGGGGCCTCAAGGAGACCCAGTACTTC. Residues: CASSPRGLKETQYF.

V is TRBV6-6 and J is TRBJ2-7, with a weak D call TRBD1 (6 bases). This CDR3 is 13 amino acids long. CDR1 is MNHNY, CDR2 SVGAGI, per germline (reference sequence). The V and J ends lost 6 bases and 7 bases respectively, with 16 bases between them. The CDR3 spells CASSQGGGPEQYF. The CDR3 DNA sequence: TGTGCCAGCAGCCAGGGTGGGGGCCCGGAGCAGTACTTC.

In nucleotides, the CDR3 is TGTGCCAGCAGCTTCAAGCGGGAGTTGGAGACCCAGTACTTC. Translation: CASSFKRELETQYF. The genes are TRBV7-6 and TRBJ2-5; 8 bases are shared with TRBD2. The CDR3 loop spans 14 amino acids. Germline V gives CDR1 SGHVS, CDR2 FNYEAQ. Losses at the gene ends were 3 bases for V and 5 bases for J; bases not matched to a gene: 5.

The chain has TRBV28 and TRBJ1-3; D is uncertain. This CDR3 region has 13 residues. V was pared by 3 bases and J by 5 bases, with 8 bases between. Germline V gene lookup returns CDR1 MDHEN and CDR2 SYDVKM. In DNA form, the CDR3 reads TGTGCCAGCAGTTTTTCTCAGAGAAACACCATATATTTT. This translates into CASSFSQRNTIYF.

The chain is built from TRBV29-1 and TRBJ2-1, with no clear D. Germline assignment: CDR1 SQVTM and CDR2 ANQGSEA. V was pared by 1 base and J by 9 bases, with 10 bases between. The CDR3 sequence is 12 residues long. Here the CDR3 DNA reads TGCAGCGTTGAAGGGGCCCCGCCTGAGCAGTTCTTC. Its translation is CSVEGAPPEQFF.

This chain joins TRBV10-3 and TRBJ2-1; D not certain. The CDR3 is 12 residues long. Per the germline V gene, CDR1 is ENHRY and CDR2 is SYGVKD. V was clipped by 2 bases and J by 5 bases, with 4 bases between them. In DNA form, the CDR3 reads TGTGCCATCAGTGAGGGCCACAATGAGCAGTTCTTC. This codes for CAISEGHNEQFF.

The CDR3 DNA follows: TGTGCCAGCAAACTTAGAGCCGGGACAACGAACACTGAAGCTTTCTTT. It codes for CASKLRAGTTNTEAFF. The J gene is TRBJ1-1, the V gene TRBV27, with a weak D call TRBD1 (6 bases). The CDR3 covers 16 residues. Between the trimmed V and J ends, which lost 7 bases and 1 base, there was a span of 19 bases. The V gene's germline CDR1 is MNHEY and CDR2 SMNVEV (reference sequence).

V usage is TRBV29-1 and J usage is TRBJ1-5; TRBD1 might be the D (5 bases). CDR1 SQVTM and CDR2 ANQGSEA come from the germline V gene. Trimming cost V 5 bases and J 2 bases, with 16 bases left between them. The CDR3 loop spans 15 amino acids. The CDR3 here is CSVTPGTFCNQPQHF. CDR3 nucleotide sequence: TGCAGCGTTACCCCGGGGACTTTTTGCAATCAGCCCCAGCATTTT.

J is TRBJ2-7 and V is TRBV18; TRBD1 matches at 9 bases. The CDR3 loop spans 15 amino acids. Trimming took 2 bases from V and 3 from J; bases not matched to a gene: 5. The germline V gene encodes CDR1 KGHSH and CDR2 LQKENI. CDR3 bases: TGTGCCAGCTCACCAGCCGGGACAGGGAACTACGAGCAGTACTTC. Translating gives CASSPAGTGNYEQYF.

This rearrangement joins TRBV25-1 to TRBJ2-2; D is perhaps TRBD1 (5 bases). V was pared by 4 bases and J by 5 bases, with 8 bases between. The CDR3 length is 13 residues. In germline, CDR1 is MGHDK, CDR2 SYGVNS. The CDR3 is CASSARVTGELFF. The CDR3, as DNA: TGTGCCAGCAGTGCCAGGGTTACCGGGGAGCTGTTTTTT.

This chain uses TRBV9 with TRBJ2-2; D gene unclear. There are 14 residues in the CDR3. Germline CDR1 SGDLS, CDR2 YYNGEE. Trimming removed 0 bases at V and 0 bases at J, with 3 bases between. The CDR3 protein is CASSVAANTGELFF. DNA for the CDR3: TGTGCCAGCAGCGTAGCCGCGAACACCGGGGAGCTGTTTTTT.

This clone was observed once. V is TRBV9 and J is TRBJ2-3; TRBD1 might be the D (5 bases). V lost 3 bases, J lost 1 base, and 15 bases lay in between. CDR3 length equals 16 residues. The germline V gene has CDR1 SGDLS and CDR2 YYNGEE. The CDR3 region has the DNA TGTGCCAGCAGCGGGCTAGGGGCCCGAGGCACAGATACGCAGTATTTT. Its protein is CASSGLGARGTDTQYF.

The V and J genes are TRBV28 and TRBJ2-5, with D possibly TRBD2 on 5 matching bases. Germline CDR1 and CDR2: MDHEN and SYDVKM. The length of the CDR3 is 18 residues. Trimming stripped 5 bases from V and 3 bases from J, with 25 bases between. CDR3 loop: CASSPWAFGERAKETQYF. CDR3 DNA: TGTGCCAGCAGTCCCTGGGCCTTCGGGGAGAGGGCCAAAGAGACCCAGTACTTC.

The V gene is TRBV21-1, the J gene TRBJ1-5; whether TRBD1, the table's D call, matches the DNA was not checked. TRBV21-1 is given as a pseudogene. The CDR3 consists of 15 residues. The CDR3 loop reads CASSNPQGPHQPQHF. The CDR3 DNA reads TGTGCCAGCAGCAATCCTCAGGGGCCCCATCAGCCCCAGCATTTT.

The chain has TRBV2 and TRBJ2-7; no definite D call. V was cut by 7 bases and J by 4 bases, with 11 bases left in between. The CDR3 consists of 12 residues. Germline lookup yields CDR1 SNHLY and CDR2 FYNNEI. The CDR3 nucleotides read TGTGCCAGCACTCGGTCTCTATACGAGCAGTACTTC. Its translation: CASTRSLYEQYF.